This T cell receptor (beta chain) was captured in a study of blood T cell repertoires in COVID-19. Study background: Acute-phase and convalescent COVID-19 samples originated in the United States, Italy and Spain. Nucleic acid was either cDNA or gDNA, and it came from T cells, B-cell-depleted T cells, or PBMCs.

Repertoires were generated with immunoSEQ multiplex PCR, while TCRdb's copy carries only in-frame clones and drops some. The table shows about 83,000 clones, with around nine tenths occurring only once. CDR3 length: 15 residues. V gave up 8 bases and J gave up 0 bases; unmatched junction bases: 5. Per germline, CDR1 MNHNY and CDR2 SVGAGI (reference sequence). The sample consisted of peripheral blood. This clonotype was sampled from a man older than 75 with active or convalescent COVID-19. The chain uses TRBV6-6 and TRBJ1-4, with 8 bases aligning to TRBD1. The CDR3 nucleotides read TGTGCCAGCCTTCGACAGGGGACAACTAATGAAAAACTGTTTTTT. Its protein is CASLRQGTTNEKLFF.